This TCR beta chain was sequenced in a study of T cell changes during pregnancy in multiple sclerosis. Looked up from germline, CDR1 is SGHDN and CDR2 is FVKESK. The CDR3 spans 13 residues. V was pared by 1 base and J by 7 bases, with 8 bases between. The assay was immunoSEQ multiplex PCR, and TCRdb's table has in-frame clones only and misses some. The sample carries under 100,000 clones, 94% recorded once. The sample holds one count of this clone. This chain uses TRBV14 with TRBJ2-4; D is possibly TRBD1 (6 bases). The TCR sequence derives from a female donor with multiple sclerosis, enrolled in a pregnancy study. Sequenced here: peripheral blood, sampled in the third trimester of pregnancy. The chain's CDR3 is CASSQAGANIQYF. CDR3 nucleotides: TGTGCCAGCAGCCAAGCAGGGGCGAACATTCAGTACTTC.